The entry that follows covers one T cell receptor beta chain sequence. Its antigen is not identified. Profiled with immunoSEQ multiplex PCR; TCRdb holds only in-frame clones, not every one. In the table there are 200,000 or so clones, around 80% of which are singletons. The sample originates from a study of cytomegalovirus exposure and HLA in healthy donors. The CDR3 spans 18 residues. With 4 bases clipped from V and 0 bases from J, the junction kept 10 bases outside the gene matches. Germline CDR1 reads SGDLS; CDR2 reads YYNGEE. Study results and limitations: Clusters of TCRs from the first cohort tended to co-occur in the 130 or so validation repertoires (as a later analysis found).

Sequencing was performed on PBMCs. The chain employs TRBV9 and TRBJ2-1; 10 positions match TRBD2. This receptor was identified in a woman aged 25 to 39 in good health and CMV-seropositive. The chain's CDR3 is CASSLGASGGFSYNEQFF. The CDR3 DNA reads TGTGCCAGCAGCTTAGGGGCTAGCGGGGGATTCTCCTACAATGAGCAGTTCTTC.